This T cell receptor (beta chain) was observed in a study of OX40 agonist ivuxolimab in advanced cancers. The CDR3 loop spans 14 amino acids. The germline V gene encodes CDR1 MNHNS and CDR2 SASEGT. With 5 bases removed from V and 8 bases from J, the gap between germline ends came to 18 bases. The table came from immunoSEQ multiplex PCR; TCRdb's copy has only in-frame clones and leaves some out. The sample consists of 35,000 to 45,000 clones, 80% to 90% of them appearing once. The sequence was collected from an adult with an advanced solid tumor such as melanoma, head and neck, liver or kidney cancer. The gene calls are TRBV6-1 and TRBJ1-2, with D unresolved. The sequencing here drew on CD4+ or CD8+ T cells sorted from blood, taken in a trial of the OX40 agonist ivuxolimab. The DNA of the CDR3 is TGTGCCAGCAGTCTTGTTTCCCCTCAAGGGGGCTACACCTTC. Protein sequence: CASSLVSPQGGYTF.